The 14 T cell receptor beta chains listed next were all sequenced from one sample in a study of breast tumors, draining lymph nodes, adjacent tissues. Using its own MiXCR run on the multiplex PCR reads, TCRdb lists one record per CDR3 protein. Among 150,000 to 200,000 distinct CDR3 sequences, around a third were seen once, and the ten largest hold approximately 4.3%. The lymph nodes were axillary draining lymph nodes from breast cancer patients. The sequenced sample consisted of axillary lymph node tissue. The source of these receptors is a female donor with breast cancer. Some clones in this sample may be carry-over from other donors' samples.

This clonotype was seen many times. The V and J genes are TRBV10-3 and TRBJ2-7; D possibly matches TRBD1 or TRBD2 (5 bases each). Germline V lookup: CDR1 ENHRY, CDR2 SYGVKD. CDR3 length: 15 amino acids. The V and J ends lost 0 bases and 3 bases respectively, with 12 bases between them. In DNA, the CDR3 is TGTGCCATCAGTGAGTCGGGGGACGACGACTACGAGCAGTACTTC. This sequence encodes CAISESGDDDYEQYF.

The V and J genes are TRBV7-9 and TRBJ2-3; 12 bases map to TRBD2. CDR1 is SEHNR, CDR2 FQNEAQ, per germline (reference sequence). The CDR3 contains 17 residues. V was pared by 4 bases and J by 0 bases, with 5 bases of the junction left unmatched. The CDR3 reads CASSSLLAGGSTDTQYF. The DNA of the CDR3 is TGTGCCAGCAGCTCCCTACTAGCGGGGGGTAGCACAGATACGCAGTATTTT. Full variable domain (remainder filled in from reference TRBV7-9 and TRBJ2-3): DTGVSQNPRHKITKRGQNVTFRCDPISEHNRLYWYRQTLGQGPEFLTYFQNEAQLEKSRLLSDRFSAERPKGSFSTLEIQRTEQGDSAMYLCASSSLLAGGSTDTQYFGPGTRLTVL.

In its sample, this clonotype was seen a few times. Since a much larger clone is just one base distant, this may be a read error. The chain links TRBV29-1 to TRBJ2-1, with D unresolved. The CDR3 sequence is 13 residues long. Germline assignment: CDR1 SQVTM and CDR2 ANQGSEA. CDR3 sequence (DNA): TGCAGCGTTGCTAAACCACCAGGAAATGAGCGGTTCTTC. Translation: CSVAKPPGNERFF.

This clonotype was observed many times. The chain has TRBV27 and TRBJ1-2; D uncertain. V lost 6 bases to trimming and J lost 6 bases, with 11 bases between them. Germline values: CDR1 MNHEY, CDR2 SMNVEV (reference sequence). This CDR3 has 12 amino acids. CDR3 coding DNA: TGTGCCAGCAGAAACTATCGGGATGGCTACACCTTC. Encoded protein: CASRNYRDGYTF.

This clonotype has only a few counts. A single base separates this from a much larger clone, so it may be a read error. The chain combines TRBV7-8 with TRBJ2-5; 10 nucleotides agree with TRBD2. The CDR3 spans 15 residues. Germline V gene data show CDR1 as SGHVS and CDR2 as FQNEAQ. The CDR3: CASSFSGGPRETQHF. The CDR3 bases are TGTGCCAGCAGCTTTAGCGGGGGGCCGAGAGAGACCCAGCACTTC.

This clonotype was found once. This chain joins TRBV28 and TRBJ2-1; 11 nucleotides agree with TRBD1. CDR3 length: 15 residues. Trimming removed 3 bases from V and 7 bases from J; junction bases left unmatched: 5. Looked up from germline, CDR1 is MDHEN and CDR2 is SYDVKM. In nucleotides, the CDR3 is TGTGCCAGCAGTTTGTCCGGACAGGGGGCAAATGAGCAGTTCTTC. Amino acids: CASSLSGQGANEQFF.

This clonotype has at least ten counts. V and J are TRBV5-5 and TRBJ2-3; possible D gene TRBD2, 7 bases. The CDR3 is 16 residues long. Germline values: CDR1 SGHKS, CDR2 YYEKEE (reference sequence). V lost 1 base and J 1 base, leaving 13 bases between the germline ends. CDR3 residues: CASSLRGALGTDTQYF. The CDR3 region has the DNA TGTGCCAGCAGCTTGCGGGGGGCGCTCGGCACAGATACGCAGTATTTT.

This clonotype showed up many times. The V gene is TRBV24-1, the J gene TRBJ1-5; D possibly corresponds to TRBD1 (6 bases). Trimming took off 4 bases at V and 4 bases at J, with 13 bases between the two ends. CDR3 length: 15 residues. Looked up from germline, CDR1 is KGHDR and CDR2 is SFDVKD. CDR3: CATSDTGTLNQPQHF. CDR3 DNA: TGTGCCACCAGTGACACCGGGACACTGAATCAGCCCCAGCATTTT.

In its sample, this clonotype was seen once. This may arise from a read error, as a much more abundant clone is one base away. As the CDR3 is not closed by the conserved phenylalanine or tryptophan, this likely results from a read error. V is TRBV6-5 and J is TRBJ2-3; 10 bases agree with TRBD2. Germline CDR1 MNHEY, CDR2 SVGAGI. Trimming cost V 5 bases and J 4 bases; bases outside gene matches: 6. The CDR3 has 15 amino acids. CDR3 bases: TGTGCCAGCAGTCCCCCCAGCGGGGGGGCAGATACGCAGTATCTT. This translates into CASSPPSGGADTQYL.

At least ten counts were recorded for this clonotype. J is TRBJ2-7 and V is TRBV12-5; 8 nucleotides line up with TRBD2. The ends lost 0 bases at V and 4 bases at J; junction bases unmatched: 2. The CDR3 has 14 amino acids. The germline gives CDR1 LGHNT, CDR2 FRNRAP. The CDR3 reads CASGLVAGGYEQYF. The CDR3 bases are TGTGCTAGTGGTTTGGTGGCGGGGGGATACGAGCAGTACTTC.

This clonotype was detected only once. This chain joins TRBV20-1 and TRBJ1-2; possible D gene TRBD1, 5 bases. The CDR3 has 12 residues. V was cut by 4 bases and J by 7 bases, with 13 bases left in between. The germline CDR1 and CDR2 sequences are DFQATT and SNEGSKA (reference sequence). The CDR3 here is CSAIDGTSGYTF. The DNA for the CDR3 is TGCAGTGCTATTGACGGGACTAGTGGCTACACCTTC.

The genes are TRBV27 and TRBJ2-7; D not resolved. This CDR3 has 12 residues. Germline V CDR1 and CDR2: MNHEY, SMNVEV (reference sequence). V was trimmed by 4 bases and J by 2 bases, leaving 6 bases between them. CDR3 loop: CASSSPPYEQYF. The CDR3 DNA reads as TGTGCCAGCAGTTCCCCCCCCTACGAGCAGTACTTC.

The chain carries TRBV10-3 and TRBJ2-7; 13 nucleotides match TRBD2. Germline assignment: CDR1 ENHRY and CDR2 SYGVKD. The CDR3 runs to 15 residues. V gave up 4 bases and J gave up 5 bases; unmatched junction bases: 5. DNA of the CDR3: TGTGCCATCAGTGGAACTAGCGGGGGGGCGGACGAGCAGTACTTC. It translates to CAISGTSGGADEQYF.

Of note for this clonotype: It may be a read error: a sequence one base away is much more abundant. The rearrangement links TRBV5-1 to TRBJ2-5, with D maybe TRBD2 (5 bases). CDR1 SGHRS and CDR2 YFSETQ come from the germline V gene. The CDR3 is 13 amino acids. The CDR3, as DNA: TGCGCCAGCAGCTTGGCCGGGGAAGAGACCCAGCACTTC. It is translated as CASSLAGEETQHF.